A single sample gave rise to the 26 T cell receptor beta chains below, sequenced in a study of blood T cells in healthy people across ages. Through a sample-barcoded 5' primer and a J-beta primer mix, a second PCR was run for about 6 to 12 cycles. TCRdb re-called the 5' RACE reads through MiXCR, storing one row per CDR3 protein. The data contain 700,000 to 900,000 distinct CDR3 sequences, about 48% of them seen just once; the ten biggest clones take up under 50%. The sample taken for sequencing was blood. Every receptor here comes from a man of 80 years or more in good health.

This clonotype was seen repeatedly, ten times or more. J is TRBJ2-7 and V is TRBV3-1; TRBD1 agrees at 7 bases. The CDR3 spans 13 residues. V lost 4 bases and J lost 7; bases outside the gene matches: 7. Looked up from germline, CDR1 is LGHDT and CDR2 is YNNKEL (reference sequence). CDR3 in DNA: TGTGCCAGCAGCCGACAGGGTTCAGGAGAGCAGTACTTC. Its protein is CASSRQGSGEQYF.

The chain links TRBV10-2 to TRBJ2-1; 9 bases map to TRBD2. J gave up 2 bases and V 6 bases, and 8 bases lay outside the gene matches. CDR3 length: 16 residues. Germline V lookup: CDR1 WSHSY, CDR2 SAAADI. As DNA, the CDR3 is TGCGCCAGCAGACCTATAGCGGGAGAGACCTACAATGAGCAGTTCTTC. Translated, it gives CASRPIAGETYNEQFF.

This clonotype was seen more than once but under ten times. The chain recombines TRBV9 with TRBJ2-3; D is tentatively TRBD1 or TRBD2 (5 bases each). Deletions cut 4 bases from V and 14 bases from J, with 23 bases between. Germline V gene sequence: CDR1 SGDLS, CDR2 YYNGEE. The CDR3 is 14 residues long. CDR3 bases: TGTGCCAGCAGCCAGGGACCCGAGCACAGATACGCGTATTTT. Translating it yields CASSQGPEHRYAYF.

This chain connects TRBV2 to TRBJ2-1, with a possible D match to TRBD1 (5 bases). Germline CDR1 SNHLY, CDR2 FYNNEI. The CDR3 loop spans 12 amino acids. V lost 8 bases to trimming and J lost 4 bases, with 9 bases between them. The CDR3 sequence is CASGARYNEQFF. In DNA, the CDR3 is TGTGCCAGCGGGGCTAGGTACAATGAGCAGTTCTTC.

This clonotype turned up a few times. The chain recombines TRBV14 with TRBJ2-3; D remains ambiguous. Germline V lookup: CDR1 SGHDN, CDR2 FVKESK. The length of the CDR3 is 12 residues. Deletions cut 4 bases from V and 14 bases from J, with 16 bases between. The CDR3 reads CASSRLLGYAYF. The CDR3, as DNA: TGTGCCAGCAGCCGCCTCCTGGGATACGCGTATTTT.

Remarks on this clonotype: One base separates it from a far larger clone, so it is likely a read error. This chain links TRBV7-2 with TRBJ2-7; D unresolved. The CDR3 length is 12 residues. Germline values: CDR1 SGHTA, CDR2 FQGNSA. The CDR3 here is CASSLSSCEQYF. The CDR3 DNA reads TGTGCCAGCAGTCTCAGCTCCTGCGAGCAGTACTTC.

This clonotype was detected once. The chain joins TRBV5-1 to TRBJ2-1, with 8 bases fitting TRBD1. This CDR3 comprises 14 residues. The ends lost 1 base at V and 8 bases at J; junction bases unmatched: 5. The germline CDR1 and CDR2 sequences are SGHRS and YFSETQ. CDR3 in amino acids: CASSLQGALDEQFF. The CDR3 DNA is TGCGCCAGCAGCTTGCAGGGGGCCCTCGATGAGCAGTTCTTC. Complete variable domain (other parts from reference TRBV5-1 and TRBJ2-1): KAGVTQTPRYLIKTRGQQVTLSCSPISGHRSVSWYQQTPGQGLQFLFEYFSETQRNKGNFPGRFSGRQFSNSRSEMNVSTLELGDSALYLCASSLQGALDEQFFGPGTRLTVL.

J is TRBJ2-2 and V is TRBV28; D perhaps matches TRBD1 (5 bases). The CDR3 extends over 15 amino acids. Germline assignment: CDR1 MDHEN and CDR2 SYDVKM. The V gene lost 0 bases and the J gene lost 3 bases, with 8 bases spanning the gap. DNA for the CDR3: TGTGCCAGCAGTTTATGGGCCAGGGACACCGGGGAGCTGTTTTTT. Translating gives CASSLWARDTGELFF.

A few counts support this clonotype. The chain joins TRBV27 to TRBJ2-7, with 8 bases matching TRBD1. With V trimmed by 5 bases and J by 0 bases, 6 bases remained unmatched. CDR1 and CDR2 (germline): MNHEY, SMNVEV (reference sequence). The CDR3 has 15 residues. The CDR3 region has the DNA TGTGCCAGCAGTGGCGGACAGGGATTCTCCTACGAGCAGTACTTC. Translation: CASSGGQGFSYEQYF.

This sequence joins TRBV4-1 and TRBJ2-7; a weak D match, TRBD1 (5 bases). V lost 4 bases and J 0 bases, leaving 7 bases between the germline ends. The CDR3 runs to 13 residues. Germline V gene lookup returns CDR1 MGHRA and CDR2 YSYEKL. The CDR3 spells CASSPDNSYEQYF. The CDR3 DNA reads TGCGCCAGCAGCCCGGACAACTCCTACGAGCAGTACTTC.

This clonotype has just a few counts. The chain has TRBV29-1 and TRBJ1-5; D is perhaps TRBD1 (5 bases). CDR3 length: 13 amino acids. Germline V CDR1 and CDR2: SQVTM, ANQGSEA. Trimming removed 3 bases at V and 7 bases at J, with 13 bases between. The CDR3 protein is CSVDPGLGQPQHF. CDR3 coding DNA: TGCAGCGTTGATCCAGGGCTCGGGCAGCCCCAGCATTTT.

CDR3: CASSYDPKQGGNQPQHF. The CDR3 DNA reads TGTGCCAGCAGTTACGATCCTAAACAGGGGGGCAATCAGCCCCAGCATTTT. This chain connects TRBV6-6 to TRBJ1-5, with 8 nucleotides matching TRBD1. V lost 2 bases to trimming and J lost 2 bases; unmatched junction nucleotides: 8. The CDR3 length is 17 residues. Germline V gives CDR1 MNHNY, CDR2 SVGAGI (reference sequence).

Concerning this clonotype itself: The junction differs from germline at one of its ends, possibly a read error. The chain couples TRBV11-2 to TRBJ2-7; TRBD2 matches 7 bases. The germline gives CDR1 SGHAT, CDR2 FQNNGV. CDR3 length equals 12 residues. The DNA of the CDR3 is TGTGCCAGCAACTTAGGCGGGAGTATTCAGTACTTC. This translates into CASNLGGSIQYF.

V is TRBV27 and J is TRBJ2-7, with TRBD1 as a possible D gene (5 bases). The DNA end favors TRBJ2-5, so the J call may be wrong. The CDR3 runs to 14 residues. The germline V gene has CDR1 MNHEY and CDR2 SMNVEV (reference sequence). The CDR3 reads CASWVTGSQETQYF. DNA for the CDR3: TGTGCCAGTTGGGTTACAGGTTCCCAAGAGACCCAGTACTTC.

This clonotype was counted a single time. The chain has TRBV9 and TRBJ2-1, with D perhaps being TRBD1 or TRBD2 (6 bases each). The end of the DNA fits TRBJ2-7 better, so the J call may be wrong. This CDR3 has 13 amino acids. Germline CDR1 SGDLS, CDR2 YYNGEE. CDR3: CASSVATGREQYF. DNA of the CDR3: TGTGCCAGCAGCGTAGCTACAGGGAGGGAGCAGTACTTC.

The rearrangement joins TRBV20-1 to TRBJ2-1; 13 nucleotides match TRBD2. This CDR3 has 14 amino acids. V gave up 6 bases and J gave up 5 bases; unmatched junction bases: 4. CDR1 and CDR2 from the germline V gene are DFQATT and SNEGSKA (reference sequence). CDR3 nucleotides: TGCAGTGCCCCACTAGCGGGAGGGGACAATGAGCAGTTCTTC. This translates into CSAPLAGGDNEQFF.

On this clonotype itself: A clone one base away is much larger, so this may be a read error. This chain connects TRBV12-3 or TRBV12-4 to TRBJ1-5; 8 bases fit TRBD1. The CDR3 length is 15 residues. The CDR3, as DNA: TGTGCCTGCAGTTTAGGGACAGGAGGGGGTCAGCCCCAGCATTTT. This sequence encodes CACSLGTGGGQPQHF.

This clonotype appeared a few times. The chain recombines TRBV7-9 with TRBJ2-7, with 11 positions matching TRBD1. Trimming removed 5 bases from V and 1 base from J; junction bases left unmatched: 13. Germline V gene lookup returns CDR1 SEHNR and CDR2 FQNEAQ (reference sequence). This CDR3 is built from 18 residues. In nucleotides, the CDR3 is TGTGCCAGCAGCCCCATTCCCGGAAGGGACAGGGGGTCCTACGAGCAGTACTTC. It yields the protein CASSPIPGRDRGSYEQYF.

The J gene is TRBJ2-7, the V gene TRBV24-1, with D unclear. The DNA end is a closer match to TRBJ2-5, so the J assignment may be wrong. The CDR3 has 15 amino acids. The germline V gene encodes CDR1 KGHDR and CDR2 SFDVKD. This CDR3 reads CATSGGRPLQETQYF. The CDR3 DNA reads as TGTGCCACCAGTGGGGGAAGGCCTCTCCAAGAGACCCAGTACTTC.

The chain has TRBV20-1 and TRBJ2-1; 7 nucleotides align to TRBD1. Germline V lookup: CDR1 DFQATT, CDR2 SNEGSKA (reference sequence). The CDR3 consists of 15 residues. V lost 3 bases and J lost 4; bases outside the gene matches: 9. CDR3 in DNA: TGCAGTGCTAGGGCCGGGAACAGGGGATACAATGAGCAGTTCTTC. Translating it yields CSARAGNRGYNEQFF.

This clonotype came up a few times. The rearrangement joins TRBV6-1 to TRBJ2-6, with D perhaps matching TRBD1 (6 bases). Germline V lookup: CDR1 MNHNS, CDR2 SASEGT. Trimming shortened V by 6 bases and J by 4 bases, and 16 bases separated the two germline ends. There are 16 residues in the CDR3. In nucleotides, the CDR3 is TGTGCCAGCAGCGTACAGGGAGACGGAGGGGCCAACGTCCTGACTTTC. Translated: CASSVQGDGGANVLTF.

This clonotype was seen a handful of times. The J gene is TRBJ2-4, the V gene TRBV27; D is tentatively TRBD1 or TRBD2 (5 bases each). Trimming cost V 2 bases and J 7 bases, with 12 bases left between them. This CDR3 has 14 amino acids. The germline gives CDR1 MNHEY, CDR2 SMNVEV (reference sequence). This CDR3 is CASSLGTEGNIQYF. CDR3 nucleotide sequence: TGTGCCAGCAGTTTAGGAACTGAGGGGAACATTCAGTACTTC.

The sample holds a few counts of this clonotype. V is TRBV6-5 and J is TRBJ2-7; 11 bases agree with TRBD1. The CDR3 has 15 residues. Germline CDR1 reads MNHEY; CDR2 reads SVGAGI. V lost 6 bases and J lost 6; bases outside the gene matches: 10. CDR3 coding DNA: TGTGCCAGCAGGCCAGGACAGGGGGCGCTGGGCGAGCAGTACTTC. It is translated as CASRPGQGALGEQYF.

The sample holds one count of this clonotype. V usage is TRBV7-2 and J usage is TRBJ2-1; TRBD2 matches 15 bases. The V and J ends lost 4 bases and 7 bases, in that order; junction bases with no gene match: 11. The germline V gene encodes CDR1 SGHTA and CDR2 FQGNSA. CDR3 length: 18 residues. CDR3 bases: TGTGCCAGCAGCTCCCGGACTAGCGGGAGGGCCAGCGGTAATGAGCAGTTCTTC. Translation: CASSSRTSGRASGNEQFF.

The chain combines TRBV6-6 with TRBJ1-5; unclear D gene. This CDR3 has 15 amino acids. With 6 bases removed from V and 0 bases from J, the gap between germline ends came to 12 bases. CDR1 and CDR2 (germline): MNHNY, SVGAGI (reference sequence). CDR3: CASSPDGVSNQPQHF. CDR3 coding DNA: TGTGCCAGCAGCCCGGACGGGGTTAGCAATCAGCCCCAGCATTTT.

The chain has TRBV9 and TRBJ2-3; D gene unclear. Germline loops: CDR1 SGDLS, CDR2 YYNGEE. The CDR3 covers 11 residues. Trimming pared 7 bases from V and 5 bases from J, leaving 8 bases between. The CDR3 bases are TGTGCCAGCCTATTCCGAGATACGCAGTATTTT. Its translation: CASLFRDTQYF.